Below, 30 T cell receptor beta chains from the same sample are listed, as sequenced in a study of patients and donors after allogeneic stem cell transplantation. TCRdb reprocessed the RT-PCR reads with MiXCR, giving one entry per CDR3 protein. The table records about a million distinct CDR3 sequences, about a sixth of them present only once. The sample was blood, either unsorted or a sorted T cell fraction (not recorded which). The receptors derive from a human donor who was either an allogeneic HSCT recipient or a stem cell or donor lymphocyte infusion donor (not recorded which). It is not recorded whose cells these are; they may come from a transplant donor.

This clonotype has a handful of counts. This rearrangement joins TRBV7-9 to TRBJ2-7; tentatively, D is TRBD2 (5 bases). Looked up from germline, CDR1 is SEHNR and CDR2 is FQNEAQ (reference sequence). V dropped 3 bases and J dropped 9 bases, with 24 bases sitting between them. CDR3 length: 16 residues. The DNA for the CDR3 is TGTGCCAGCAGCTTCCCTAGCCAGGATCCCTTCGTAGGGCAGTACTTC. The encoded protein is CASSFPSQDPFVGQYF.

This clonotype appeared many times. The V and J genes are TRBV24-1 and TRBJ2-7, with 11 bases aligning to TRBD2. This CDR3 has 16 residues. Per germline, CDR1 KGHDR and CDR2 SFDVKD. Trimming at V came to 9 bases and at J to 4 bases, leaving 13 bases not matched to a gene. CDR3 nucleotide sequence: TGTGCCACCGGAAGCCCTCGTAGCGGGGGGGAATACGAGCAGTACTTC. Its protein product is CATGSPRSGGEYEQYF.

The chain employs TRBV15 and TRBJ2-1; maybe TRBD2 (5 bases). V lost 7 bases to trimming and J lost 2 bases, with 12 bases between them. The germline gives CDR1 LNHNV, CDR2 YYDKDF (reference sequence). The CDR3 length is 14 residues. The CDR3 coding sequence is TGTGCCACCAATGGACTTAGGACCTACAATGAGCAGTTCTTC. It specifies CATNGLRTYNEQFF.

The V call is TRBV2, the J call TRBJ2-3; no clear D. The V and J ends lost 2 bases and 0 bases respectively, with 9 bases between them. Germline V gene lookup returns CDR1 SNHLY and CDR2 FYNNEI. The CDR3 spans 15 residues. CDR3 bases: TGTGCCAGCAGTGAAACGATTACTAGCACAGATACGCAGTATTTT. Translation: CASSETITSTDTQYF. Complete variable domain (other parts from reference TRBV2 and TRBJ2-3): EPEVTQTPSHQVTQMGQEVILRCVPISNHLYFYWYRQILGQKVEFLVSFYNNEISEKSEIFDDQFSVERPDGSNFTLKIRSTKLEDSAMYFCASSETITSTDTQYFGPGTRLTVL.

Many counts were recorded for this clonotype. This chain connects TRBV29-1 to TRBJ2-2, with a weak D call TRBD2 (5 bases). Per germline, CDR1 SQVTM and CDR2 ANQGSEA. V shed 5 bases and J shed 6 bases, with 7 bases lying between them. The CDR3 length is 11 residues. The CDR3 DNA reads TGCAGCGTTCTAGCAGCCGGGGAGCTGTTTTTT. It encodes CSVLAAGELFF.

This clonotype was recorded once. The chain links TRBV5-1 to TRBJ2-2, with 12 bases that match TRBD2. Looked up from germline, CDR1 is SGHRS and CDR2 is YFSETQ. V lost 4 bases to trimming and J lost 6 bases; unmatched junction nucleotides: 16. CDR3 length: 19 residues. CDR3 sequence: CASSGSSGRAKPGPGELFF. CDR3 DNA: TGCGCCAGCAGCGGATCTAGCGGGAGGGCGAAACCTGGTCCCGGGGAGCTGTTTTTT.

This clonotype has a handful of counts. V usage is TRBV24-1 and J usage is TRBJ2-7; 12 bases are shared with TRBD2. After removal of 3 bases from V and 6 bases from J, the junction contained 8 bases not matched to a gene. The CDR3 extends over 16 amino acids. Germline loops: CDR1 KGHDR, CDR2 SFDVKD. CDR3 residues: CATSDSDTSGRREQYF. The CDR3, as DNA: TGTGCCACCAGTGATAGCGATACTAGCGGGAGGCGCGAGCAGTACTTC.

This clonotype was seen a handful of times. The chain combines TRBV14 with TRBJ1-2; D is possibly TRBD1 (5 bases). The CDR3 runs to 18 residues. Trimming stripped 2 bases from V and 2 bases from J, with 21 bases between. The germline V gene has CDR1 SGHDN and CDR2 FVKESK. The CDR3 loop reads CASSQSPGTANFNYGYTF. Written as DNA, the CDR3 is TGTGCCAGCAGCCAAAGTCCCGGGACGGCAAATTTCAACTATGGCTACACCTTC.

This clonotype occurred a few times. The chain has TRBV29-1 and TRBJ1-5; D gene ambiguous. Germline values: CDR1 SQVTM, CDR2 ANQGSEA. CDR3 length: 13 residues. V lost 4 bases to trimming and J lost 0 bases, with 7 bases between them. CDR3 in amino acids: CSVVEDSNQPQHF. The DNA of the CDR3 is TGCAGCGTTGTAGAAGATAGCAATCAGCCCCAGCATTTT.

V usage is TRBV20-1 and J usage is TRBJ1-2; the D gene is possibly TRBD1 (6 bases). Trimming shortened V by 3 bases and J by 4 bases, and 15 bases separated the two germline ends. CDR1 and CDR2 from the germline V gene are DFQATT and SNEGSKA (reference sequence). CDR3 length equals 14 residues. CDR3 loop: CSASGGAESYGYTF. Here the CDR3 DNA reads TGCAGTGCTAGTGGGGGGGCAGAATCCTATGGCTACACCTTC.

There are a few counts of this clonotype. The CDR3 protein is CASSRDVLSYEQYF. CDR3 coding DNA: TGCGCCAGCAGCAGGGACGTGTTGAGCTACGAGCAGTACTTC. J is TRBJ2-7 and V is TRBV5-1, with D perhaps TRBD1 or TRBD2 (5 bases each). Germline CDR1 and CDR2: SGHRS and YFSETQ. Trimming took 4 bases from V and 3 from J, leaving 14 bases between them. This CDR3 has 14 amino acids.

The chain combines TRBV15 with TRBJ2-1; TRBD1 is a possible D gene (6 bases). Germline V gene data show CDR1 as LNHNV and CDR2 as YYDKDF (reference sequence). The CDR3 covers 16 residues. V gave up 5 bases and J gave up 0 bases, with 14 bases separating them. The CDR3 DNA sequence: TGTGCCACCAGCTCAACAGGGACCCTCTCCTACAATGAGCAGTTCTTC. Translated: CATSSTGTLSYNEQFF. Full variable domain (missing parts from reference TRBV15 and TRBJ2-1): DAMVIQNPRYQVTQFGKPVTLSCSQTLNHNVMYWYQQKSSQAPKLLFHYYDKDFNNEADTPDNFQSRRPNTSFCFLDIRSPGLGDTAMYLCATSSTGTLSYNEQFFGPGTRLTVL.

This clonotype occurred a few times. This chain links TRBV5-1 with TRBJ2-3; 9 nucleotides match TRBD2. CDR1 SGHRS and CDR2 YFSETQ come from the germline V gene. The CDR3 is 15 amino acids. J gave up 2 bases and V 0 bases, and 1 base lay outside the gene matches. This chain's CDR3 is CASSLVAGATDTQYF. The CDR3 DNA is TGCGCCAGCAGCTTGGTAGCGGGAGCCACAGATACGCAGTATTTT.

This clonotype was recorded a few times. The chain has TRBV7-2 and TRBJ2-3; TRBD2 agrees at 10 bases. Germline CDR1 and CDR2: SGHTA and FQGNSA. The CDR3 length is 15 residues. Losses at the gene ends were 6 bases for V and 2 bases for J; bases not matched to a gene: 5. CDR3 sequence: CASRRTSGNTDTQYF. CDR3 in DNA: TGTGCCAGCAGGCGGACTAGCGGAAACACAGATACGCAGTATTTT.

In its sample, this clonotype was seen a few times. The chain has TRBV11-2 and TRBJ2-2, with a possible D match to TRBD2 (5 bases). V gave up 4 bases and J gave up 6 bases, with 9 bases separating them. Per the germline V gene, CDR1 is SGHAT and CDR2 is FQNNGV. The CDR3 is 13 residues long. Written as DNA, the CDR3 is TGTGCCAGCAGCTGGCGGGCGTCCGGGGAGCTGTTTTTT. This encodes CASSWRASGELFF.

The chain joins TRBV4-2 to TRBJ2-3; D call uncertain. CDR1 and CDR2 (germline): LGHNA, YNFKEQ. This CDR3 is built from 14 residues. The V gene lost 3 bases and the J gene lost 2 bases, with 9 bases spanning the gap. CDR3 residues: CASSQSAITDTQYF. The CDR3 DNA follows: TGTGCCAGCAGCCAGTCAGCTATCACAGATACGCAGTATTTT.

This clonotype was counted a few times. The chain carries TRBV20-1 and TRBJ2-7, with D uncertain. The ends were cut back, 1 base at V and 7 bases at J, with 5 bases in the middle. The germline CDR1 and CDR2 sequences are DFQATT and SNEGSKA (reference sequence). CDR3 length: 10 amino acids. The CDR3 DNA sequence: TGCAGTGCTAGAGTTGGTGAGCAGTACTTC. Translated, it gives CSARVGEQYF.

This clonotype was counted between two and nine times. The chain couples TRBV4-2 to TRBJ1-3; D is undetermined. CDR1 is LGHNA and CDR2 is YNFKEQ in the germline V gene. Between the trimmed V and J ends, which lost 0 bases and 0 bases, there was a span of 6 bases. The CDR3 totals 15 residues. CDR3 sequence reads: CASSQEWFSGNTIYF. The CDR3, as DNA: TGTGCCAGCAGCCAAGAGTGGTTCTCTGGAAACACCATATATTTT.

This clonotype was observed a handful of times. This chain connects TRBV7-3 to TRBJ2-1; D remains unclear. This CDR3 is built from 18 residues. Looked up from germline, CDR1 is SGHTA and CDR2 is FQGTGA. Between the trimmed V and J ends, which lost 0 bases and 7 bases, there was a span of 22 bases. This CDR3 is CASSLTWTELIPMNEQFF. Written as DNA, the CDR3 is TGTGCCAGCAGCTTAACGTGGACGGAGCTGATCCCTATGAATGAGCAGTTCTTC.

The chain recombines TRBV10-3 with TRBJ2-1; unclear D gene. The CDR3 is 15 residues long. The V gene's germline CDR1 is ENHRY and CDR2 SYGVKD. Trimming removed 0 bases at V and 0 bases at J, with 6 bases between. The CDR3 reads CAISESVGSYNEQFF. The CDR3 DNA reads TGTGCCATCAGTGAGTCGGTAGGCTCCTACAATGAGCAGTTCTTC.

V usage is TRBV27 and J usage is TRBJ2-2; possible D gene TRBD2, 5 bases. This CDR3 comprises 17 residues. Germline V gene lookup returns CDR1 MNHEY and CDR2 SMNVEV (reference sequence). V lost 1 base, J lost 3 bases, and 15 bases lay in between. The CDR3: CASSLYLFRDHTGELFF. The CDR3 DNA follows: TGTGCCAGCAGTTTATACCTTTTTCGGGATCACACCGGGGAGCTGTTTTTT.

The chain carries TRBV12-3 or TRBV12-4 and TRBJ2-7, with a possible D match to TRBD1 (6 bases). This CDR3 has 15 amino acids. The V end was cut by 6 bases, the J end by 0 bases, with 15 bases between. CDR3 sequence reads: CASSRQQGISYEQYF. The DNA for the CDR3 is TGTGCCAGCAGCCGACAGCAGGGGATCTCCTACGAGCAGTACTTC.

This chain joins TRBV20-1 and TRBJ1-6; TRBD1 aligns across 7 bases. The CDR3 is 15 amino acids. V shed 0 bases and J 9 bases; nucleotides not matched to a gene: 8. The germline V gene has CDR1 DFQATT and CDR2 SNEGSKA (reference sequence). CDR3 sequence reads: CSARERGLIGSPLHF. CDR3 DNA sequence: TGCAGTGCTAGAGAAAGGGGGCTGATTGGTTCACCCCTCCACTTT.

This clonotype came up a few times. This chain uses TRBV20-1 with TRBJ2-5; TRBD2 matches at 12 bases. The junction had 2 bases not matched to a gene; V was cut back by 2 bases and J by 4 bases. CDR3 length equals 14 residues. Germline V CDR1 and CDR2: DFQATT, SNEGSKA (reference sequence). The CDR3 DNA sequence: TGCAGTGCTAGAACTAGCGGGAGGCCAGAGACCCAGTACTTC. It encodes CSARTSGRPETQYF.

The chain carries TRBV20-1 and TRBJ2-7; 14 positions match TRBD2. This CDR3 is built from 15 residues. V was clipped by 2 bases and J by 7 bases; unmatched bases: 7. CDR1 DFQATT and CDR2 SNEGSKA come from the germline V gene (reference sequence). CDR3 DNA: TGCAGTGCTAGAACGGGACTAGCGGGAGTGTGGGAGCAGTACTTC. This gives the protein CSARTGLAGVWEQYF.

This clonotype was seen ten or more times. The chain is built from TRBV10-3 and TRBJ2-1; the D is unclear. Trimming shortened V by 2 bases and J by 1 base, and 15 bases separated the two germline ends. Germline V gene sequence: CDR1 ENHRY, CDR2 SYGVKD. The CDR3 has 17 amino acids. CDR3 DNA: TGTGCCATCAGTGAGGTTGGCGGCCTTGGGTCCTACAATGAGCAGTTCTTC. This codes for CAISEVGGLGSYNEQFF.

The chain links TRBV4-2 to TRBJ1-1, with D possibly being TRBD1 (6 bases). This CDR3 has 14 amino acids. V lost 2 bases, J lost 5 bases, and 12 bases lay in between. In germline, CDR1 is LGHNA, CDR2 YNFKEQ. CDR3 nucleotide sequence: TGTGCCAGCAGCCAACTGGCAGGGGATACTGAAGCTTTCTTT. Protein sequence: CASSQLAGDTEAFF.

This clonotype was detected only a few times. J is TRBJ2-7 and V is TRBV12-5; D remains unclear. This CDR3 region has 12 residues. Germline lookup yields CDR1 LGHNT and CDR2 FRNRAP. V lost 3 bases and J 7 bases, leaving 10 bases between the germline ends. The CDR3 DNA is TGTGCTAGTGGTTTAGTGGGGTGGGAGCAGTACTTC. Protein: CASGLVGWEQYF.

This clonotype has only a few counts. The chain links TRBV4-2 to TRBJ2-7, with a possible D match to TRBD2 (6 bases). The CDR3 runs 16 residues. V was trimmed by 0 bases and J by 6 bases, leaving 18 bases between them. CDR1 and CDR2 (germline): LGHNA, YNFKEQ. CDR3 in amino acids: CASSQDGDSRLGEQYF. Here the CDR3 DNA reads TGTGCCAGCAGCCAAGATGGGGACTCAAGGTTGGGCGAGCAGTACTTC.

V gene TRBV4-3 combines with J gene TRBJ2-1; TRBD2 might be the D (5 bases). The V and J ends lost 1 base and 0 bases respectively, with 19 bases between them. This CDR3 is 19 amino acids long. CDR1 is LGHNA and CDR2 is YSLEER in the germline V gene. DNA of the CDR3: TGCGCCAGCAGCCAAGCACCCCCGGGCGGGCTGAGCTCCTACAATGAGCAGTTCTTC. Its translation is CASSQAPPGGLSSYNEQFF.